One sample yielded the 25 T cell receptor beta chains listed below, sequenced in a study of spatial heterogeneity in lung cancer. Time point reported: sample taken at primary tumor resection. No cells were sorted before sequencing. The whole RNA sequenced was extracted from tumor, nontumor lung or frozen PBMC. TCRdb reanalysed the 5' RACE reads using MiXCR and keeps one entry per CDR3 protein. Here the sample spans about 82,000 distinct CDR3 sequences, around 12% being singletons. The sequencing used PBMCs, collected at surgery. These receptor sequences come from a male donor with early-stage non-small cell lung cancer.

CDR3 in amino acids: CASSLTMGIRGNQPQHF. For the CDR3, the DNA is TGTGCCAGCAGCTTAACTATGGGTATACGGGGCAATCAGCCCCAGCATTTT. The chain uses TRBV7-3 and TRBJ1-5; D is ambiguous. Deletions cut 0 bases from V and 2 bases from J, with 14 bases between. CDR3 length: 17 amino acids. In germline, CDR1 is SGHTA, CDR2 FQGTGA.

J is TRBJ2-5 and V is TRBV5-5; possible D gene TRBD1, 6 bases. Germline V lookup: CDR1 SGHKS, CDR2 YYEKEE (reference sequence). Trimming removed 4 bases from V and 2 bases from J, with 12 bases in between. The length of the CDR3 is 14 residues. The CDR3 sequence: CASSPLGQQETQYF. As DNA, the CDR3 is TGTGCCAGCAGCCCCCTCGGACAGCAAGAGACCCAGTACTTC.

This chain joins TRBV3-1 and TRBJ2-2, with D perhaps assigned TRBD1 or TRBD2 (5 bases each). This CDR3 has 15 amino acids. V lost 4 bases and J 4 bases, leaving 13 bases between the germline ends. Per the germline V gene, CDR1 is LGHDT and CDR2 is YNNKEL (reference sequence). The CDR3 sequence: CASSLRDGATGELFF. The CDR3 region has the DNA TGTGCCAGCAGCCTCCGGGACGGCGCCACCGGGGAGCTGTTTTTT.

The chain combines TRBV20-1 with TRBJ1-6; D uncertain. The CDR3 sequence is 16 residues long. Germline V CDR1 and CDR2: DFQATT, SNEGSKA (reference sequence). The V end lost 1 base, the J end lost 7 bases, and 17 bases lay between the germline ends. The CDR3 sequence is CSARGGTAGGNSPLHF. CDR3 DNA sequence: TGCAGTGCTAGAGGGGGTACAGCCGGCGGGAATTCACCCCTCCACTTT.

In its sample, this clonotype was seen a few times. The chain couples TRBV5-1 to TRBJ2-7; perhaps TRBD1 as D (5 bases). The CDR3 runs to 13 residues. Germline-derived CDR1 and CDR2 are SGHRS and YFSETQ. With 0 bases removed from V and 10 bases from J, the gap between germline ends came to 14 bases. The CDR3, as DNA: TGCGCCAGCAGCTTGGAGCCAGGGCGGTCTCAGTACTTC. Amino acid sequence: CASSLEPGRSQYF.

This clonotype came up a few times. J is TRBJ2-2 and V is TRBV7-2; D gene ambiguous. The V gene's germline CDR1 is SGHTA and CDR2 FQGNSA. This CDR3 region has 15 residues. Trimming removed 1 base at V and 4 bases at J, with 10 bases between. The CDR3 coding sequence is TGTGCCAGCAGCTTAGGTTCAGGAGCCACCGGGGAGCTGTTTTTT. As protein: CASSLGSGATGELFF.

The CDR3 here is CSVEGLANTEAFF. The CDR3, as DNA: TGCAGCGTTGAGGGACTCGCGAACACTGAAGCTTTCTTT. The J gene is TRBJ1-1, the V gene TRBV29-1; possibly TRBD1 for D (5 bases). Germline CDR1 SQVTM, CDR2 ANQGSEA. Trimming cost V 3 bases and J 1 base, with 9 bases left between them. The length of the CDR3 is 13 residues.

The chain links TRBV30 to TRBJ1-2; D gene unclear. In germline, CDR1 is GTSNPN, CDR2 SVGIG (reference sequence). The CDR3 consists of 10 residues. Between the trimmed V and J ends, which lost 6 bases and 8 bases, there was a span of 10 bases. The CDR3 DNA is TGTGCCTGCCTGGAGGGAGGCTACACCTTC. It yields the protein CACLEGGYTF.

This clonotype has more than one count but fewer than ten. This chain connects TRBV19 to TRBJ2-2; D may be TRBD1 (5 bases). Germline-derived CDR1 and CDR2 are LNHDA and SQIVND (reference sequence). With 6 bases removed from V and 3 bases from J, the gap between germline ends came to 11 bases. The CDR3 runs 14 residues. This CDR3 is CASRDGRDTGELFF. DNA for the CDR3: TGTGCCAGTAGGGATGGCAGGGACACCGGGGAGCTGTTTTTT.

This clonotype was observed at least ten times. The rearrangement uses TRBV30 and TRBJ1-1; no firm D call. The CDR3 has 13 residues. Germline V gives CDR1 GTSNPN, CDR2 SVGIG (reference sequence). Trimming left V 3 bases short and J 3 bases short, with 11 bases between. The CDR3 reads CAWRIHTDTEAFF. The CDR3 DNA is TGTGCCTGGAGGATCCACACCGACACTGAAGCTTTCTTT. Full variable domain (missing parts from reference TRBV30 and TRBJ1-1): SQTIHQWPATLVQPVGSPLSLECTVEGTSNPNLYWYRQAAGRGLQLLFYSVGIGQISSEVPQNLSASRPQDRQFILSSKKLLLSDSGFYLCAWRIHTDTEAFFGQGTRLTVV.

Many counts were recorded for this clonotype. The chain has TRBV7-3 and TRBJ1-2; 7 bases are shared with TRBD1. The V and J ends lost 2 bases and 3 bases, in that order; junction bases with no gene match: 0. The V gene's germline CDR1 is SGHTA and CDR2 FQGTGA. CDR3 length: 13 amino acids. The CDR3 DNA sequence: TGTGCCAGCAGCTTAGACAGGGACTATGGCTACACCTTC. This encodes CASSLDRDYGYTF.

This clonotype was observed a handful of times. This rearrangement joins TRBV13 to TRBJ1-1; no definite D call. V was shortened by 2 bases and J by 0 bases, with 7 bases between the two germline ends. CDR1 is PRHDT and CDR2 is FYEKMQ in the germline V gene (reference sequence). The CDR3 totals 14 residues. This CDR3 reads CASSLPSMNTEAFF. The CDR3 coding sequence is TGTGCCAGCAGCTTACCCAGTATGAACACTGAAGCTTTCTTT.

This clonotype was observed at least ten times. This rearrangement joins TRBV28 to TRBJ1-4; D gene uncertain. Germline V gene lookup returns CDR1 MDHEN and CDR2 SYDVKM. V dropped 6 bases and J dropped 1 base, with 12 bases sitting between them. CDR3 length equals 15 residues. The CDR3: CASSPVAGTNEKLFF. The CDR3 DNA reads TGTGCCAGCAGCCCTGTCGCGGGAACTAATGAAAAACTGTTTTTT.

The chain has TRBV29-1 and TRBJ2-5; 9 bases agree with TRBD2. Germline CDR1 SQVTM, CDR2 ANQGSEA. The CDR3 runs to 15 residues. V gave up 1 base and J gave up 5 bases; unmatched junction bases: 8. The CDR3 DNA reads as TGCAGCGTTGAAGCAAGGACTAGCGTGAAGGAGACCCAGTACTTC. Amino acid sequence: CSVEARTSVKETQYF. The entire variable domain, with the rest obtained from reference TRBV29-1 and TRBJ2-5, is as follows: SAVISQKPSRDICQRGTSLTIQCQVDSQVTMMFWYRQQPGQSLTLIATANQGSEATYESGFVIDKFPISRPNLTFSTLTVSNMSPEDSSIYLCSVEARTSVKETQYFGPGTRLLVL.

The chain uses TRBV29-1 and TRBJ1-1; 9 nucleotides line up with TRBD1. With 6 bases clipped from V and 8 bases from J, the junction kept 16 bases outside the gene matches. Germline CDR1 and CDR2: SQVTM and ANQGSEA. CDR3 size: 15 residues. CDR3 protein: CSVPNRGQEGPEAFF. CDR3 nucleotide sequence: TGCAGCGTACCGAACAGGGGGCAGGAAGGGCCCGAAGCTTTCTTT. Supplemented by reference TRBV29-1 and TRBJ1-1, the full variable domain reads SAVISQKPSRDICQRGTSLTIQCQVDSQVTMMFWYRQQPGQSLTLIATANQGSEATYESGFVIDKFPISRPNLTFSTLTVSNMSPEDSSIYLCSVPNRGQEGPEAFFGQGTRLTVV.

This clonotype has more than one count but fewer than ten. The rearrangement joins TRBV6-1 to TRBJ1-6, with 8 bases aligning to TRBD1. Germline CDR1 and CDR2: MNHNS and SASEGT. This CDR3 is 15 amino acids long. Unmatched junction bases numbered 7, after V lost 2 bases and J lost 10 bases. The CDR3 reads CASSEMDRAGSPLHF. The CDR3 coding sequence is TGTGCCAGCAGTGAAATGGACAGGGCTGGATCACCCCTCCACTTT.

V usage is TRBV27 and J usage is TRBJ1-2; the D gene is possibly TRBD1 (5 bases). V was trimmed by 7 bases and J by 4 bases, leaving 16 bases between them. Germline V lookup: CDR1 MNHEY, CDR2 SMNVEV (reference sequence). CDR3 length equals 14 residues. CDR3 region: CASKRTPAGYGYTF. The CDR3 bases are TGTGCCAGCAAGAGGACACCGGCCGGCTATGGCTACACCTTC.

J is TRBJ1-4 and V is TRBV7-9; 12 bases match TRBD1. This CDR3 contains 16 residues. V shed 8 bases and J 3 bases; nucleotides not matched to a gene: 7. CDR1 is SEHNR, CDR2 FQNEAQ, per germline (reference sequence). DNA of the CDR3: TGTGCCAGCCGCGACGGGACAGGGGGCTCTAATGAAAAACTGTTTTTT. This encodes CASRDGTGGSNEKLFF.

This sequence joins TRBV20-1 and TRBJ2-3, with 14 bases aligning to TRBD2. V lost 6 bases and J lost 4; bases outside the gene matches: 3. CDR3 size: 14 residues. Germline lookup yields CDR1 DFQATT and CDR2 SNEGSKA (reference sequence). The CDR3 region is CSAGTSGGPDTQYF. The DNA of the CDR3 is TGCAGTGCGGGGACTAGCGGGGGTCCAGATACGCAGTATTTT.

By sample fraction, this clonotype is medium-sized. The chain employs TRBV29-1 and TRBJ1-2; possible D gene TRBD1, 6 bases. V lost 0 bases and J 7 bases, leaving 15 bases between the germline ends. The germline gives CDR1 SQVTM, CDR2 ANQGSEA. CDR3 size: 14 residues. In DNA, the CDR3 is TGCAGCGTTGAAGAGGTGGGGGGCGCGGGTGGCTACACCTTC. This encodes CSVEEVGGAGGYTF.

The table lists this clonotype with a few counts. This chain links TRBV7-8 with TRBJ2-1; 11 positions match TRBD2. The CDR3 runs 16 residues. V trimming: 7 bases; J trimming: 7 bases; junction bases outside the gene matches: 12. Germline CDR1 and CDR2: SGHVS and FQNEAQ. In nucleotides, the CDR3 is TGTGCCAGCATCCCGCGACTAGCGGGATCCAGGAATGAGCAGTTCTTC. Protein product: CASIPRLAGSRNEQFF.

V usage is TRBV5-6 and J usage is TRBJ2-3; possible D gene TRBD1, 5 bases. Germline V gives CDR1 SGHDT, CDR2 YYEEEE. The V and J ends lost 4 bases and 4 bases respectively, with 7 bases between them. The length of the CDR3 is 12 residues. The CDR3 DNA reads TGTGCCAGCAGCGACAGCGCAGATACGCAGTATTTT. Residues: CASSDSADTQYF.

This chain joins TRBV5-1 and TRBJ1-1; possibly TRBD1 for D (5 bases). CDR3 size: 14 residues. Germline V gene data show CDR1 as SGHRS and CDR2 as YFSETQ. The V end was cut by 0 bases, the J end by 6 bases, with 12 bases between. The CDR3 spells CASSLGQGTSEAFF. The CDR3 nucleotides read TGCGCCAGCAGCTTGGGGCAGGGTACTTCTGAAGCTTTCTTT.

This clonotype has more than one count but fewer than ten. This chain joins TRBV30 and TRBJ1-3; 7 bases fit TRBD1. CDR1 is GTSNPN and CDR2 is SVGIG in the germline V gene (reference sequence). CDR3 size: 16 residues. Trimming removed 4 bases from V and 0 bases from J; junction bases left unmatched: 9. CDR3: CAWTGGTAVSGNTIYF. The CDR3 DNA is TGTGCCTGGACTGGCGGGACAGCCGTCTCTGGAAACACCATATATTTT.

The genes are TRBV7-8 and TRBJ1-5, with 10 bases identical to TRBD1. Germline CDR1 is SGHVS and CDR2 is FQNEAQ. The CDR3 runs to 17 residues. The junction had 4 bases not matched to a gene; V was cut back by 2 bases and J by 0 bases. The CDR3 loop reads CASSLRTGGDSNQPQHF. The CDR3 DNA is TGTGCCAGCAGCTTAAGGACAGGGGGTGATAGCAATCAGCCCCAGCATTTT.